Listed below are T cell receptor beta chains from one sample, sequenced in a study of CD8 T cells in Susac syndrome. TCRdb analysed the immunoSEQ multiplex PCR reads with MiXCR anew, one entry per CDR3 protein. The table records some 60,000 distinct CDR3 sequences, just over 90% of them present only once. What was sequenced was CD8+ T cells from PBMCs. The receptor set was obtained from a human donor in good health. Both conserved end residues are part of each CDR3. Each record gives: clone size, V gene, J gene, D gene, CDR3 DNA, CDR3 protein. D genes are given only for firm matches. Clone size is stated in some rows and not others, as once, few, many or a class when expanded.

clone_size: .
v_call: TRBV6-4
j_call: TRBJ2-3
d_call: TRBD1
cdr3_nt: TGTGCCAGCAGTGACGAGACAGGGAGTGGCACAGATACGCAGTATTTT
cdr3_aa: CASSDETGSGTDTQYF

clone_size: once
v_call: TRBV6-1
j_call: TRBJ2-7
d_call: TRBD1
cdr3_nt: TGTGCCAGCAGGGACAGGGCTTTCTACGAGCAGTACTTC
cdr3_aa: CASRDRAFYEQYF

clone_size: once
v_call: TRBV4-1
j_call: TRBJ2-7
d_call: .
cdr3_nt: TGCGCCAGCAGCTCCCATCCCGCGGTATACGAGCAGTACTTC
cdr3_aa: CASSSHPAVYEQYF

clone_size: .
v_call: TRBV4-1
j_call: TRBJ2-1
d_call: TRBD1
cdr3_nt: TGCGCCAGCAGCGCAACAGGGGGCGCAGGCAATGAGCAGTTCTTC
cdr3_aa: CASSATGGAGNEQFF

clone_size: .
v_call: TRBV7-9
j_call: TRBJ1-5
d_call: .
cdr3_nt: TGTGCCAGCAGCTTAGTTCCCAATCAGCCCCAGCATTTT
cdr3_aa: CASSLVPNQPQHF

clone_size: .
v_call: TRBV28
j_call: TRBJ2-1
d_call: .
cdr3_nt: TGTGCCAGCAGTTTCTTTAAAAGCCCTCAGGGATTCAATGAGCAGTTCTTC
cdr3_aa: CASSFFKSPQGFNEQFF

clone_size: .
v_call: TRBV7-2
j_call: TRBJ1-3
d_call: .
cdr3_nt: TGTGCCAGCAGCCCTGGGGCAGGGACTGGAAACACCATATATTTT
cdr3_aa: CASSPGAGTGNTIYF

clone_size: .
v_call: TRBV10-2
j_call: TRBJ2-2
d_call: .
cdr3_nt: TGCGCCAGCTACTACTCTTCGAACACCGGGGAGCTGTTTTTT
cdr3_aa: CASYYSSNTGELFF

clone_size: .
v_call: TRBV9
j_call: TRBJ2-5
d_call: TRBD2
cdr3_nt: TGTGCCAGCAGCGAGGGGATTAGCGGGGGAGGCGAAGAGACCCAGTACTTC
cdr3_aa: CASSEGISGGGEETQYF

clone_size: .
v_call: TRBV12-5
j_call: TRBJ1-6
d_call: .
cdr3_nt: TGTGCTAGTGGTCCCCTCACCCTCCACTTT
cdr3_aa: CASGPLTLHF

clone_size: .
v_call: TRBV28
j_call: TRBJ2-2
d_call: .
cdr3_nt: TGTGCCAGCTCCTCTGCCTCCATGGTAACCGGGGAGCTGTTTTTT
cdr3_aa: CASSSASMVTGELFF

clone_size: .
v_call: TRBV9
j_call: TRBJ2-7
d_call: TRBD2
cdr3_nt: TGTGCCAGCAGCTACACTAGCGGGGGTCCCTACGAGCAGTACTTC
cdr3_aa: CASSYTSGGPYEQYF

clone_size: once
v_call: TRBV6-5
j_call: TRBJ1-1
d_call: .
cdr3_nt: TGTGCCACGGAAATGAACACTGAAGCTTTCTTT
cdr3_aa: CATEMNTEAFF

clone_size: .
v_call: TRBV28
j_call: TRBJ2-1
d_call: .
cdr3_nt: TGTGCCAGCAGCCCGATGTCAGGGGAACGTGAGCAGTTCTTC
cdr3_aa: CASSPMSGEREQFF

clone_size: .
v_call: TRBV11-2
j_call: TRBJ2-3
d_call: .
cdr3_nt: TGTGCCAGCAGCTTACGAGCGAGGGGCACAGATACGCAATATTTT
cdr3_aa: CASSLRARGTDTQYF

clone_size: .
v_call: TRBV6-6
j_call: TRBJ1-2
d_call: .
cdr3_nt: TGTGCCAGCAGTTACGGGCAGGGCTACACCTTC
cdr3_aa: CASSYGQGYTF

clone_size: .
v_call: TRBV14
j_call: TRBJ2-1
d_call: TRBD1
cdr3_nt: TGTGCCAGCAGCCGGATTCCGGGACAGGACGACAATGAGCAGTTCTTC
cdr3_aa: CASSRIPGQDDNEQFF

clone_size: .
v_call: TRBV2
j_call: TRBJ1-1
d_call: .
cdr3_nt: TGTGCCAGCAGACGAAACACTGAAGCTTTCTTT
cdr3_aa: CASRRNTEAFF

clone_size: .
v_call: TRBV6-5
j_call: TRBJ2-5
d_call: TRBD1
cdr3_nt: TGTGCCAGCAGTTACTTGACAGGGGGAGAGACCCAGTACTTC
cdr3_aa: CASSYLTGGETQYF

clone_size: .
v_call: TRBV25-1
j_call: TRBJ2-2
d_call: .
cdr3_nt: TGTGCCAGCAGTGAAACCCCGAGCACCGGGGAGCTGTTTTTT
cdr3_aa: CASSETPSTGELFF

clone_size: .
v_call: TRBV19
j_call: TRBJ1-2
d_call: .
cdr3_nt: TGTGCCAGTAGTATAGCCCGGGGTGGCTACACCTTC
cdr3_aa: CASSIARGGYTF

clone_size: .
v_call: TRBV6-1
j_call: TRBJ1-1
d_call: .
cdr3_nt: TGTGCCAGCTCAGTTAAGAACACTGAAGCTTTCTTT
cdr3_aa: CASSVKNTEAFF

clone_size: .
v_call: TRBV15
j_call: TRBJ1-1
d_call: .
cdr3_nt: TGTGCCACCAGCAGTAGGGCTTCAGGGAACACTGAAGCTTTCTTT
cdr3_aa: CATSSRASGNTEAFF

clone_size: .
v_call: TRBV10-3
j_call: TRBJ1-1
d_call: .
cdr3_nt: TGTGCCATCAGTGAGGGAGGGGGAGGGGCCAGCATGAACACTGAAGCTTTCTTT
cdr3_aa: CAISEGGGGASMNTEAFF

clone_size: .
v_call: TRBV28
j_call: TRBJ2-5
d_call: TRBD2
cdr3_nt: TGTGCCAGCAGTTTCCCGGTAGCGGGGGAGCAAGAGACCCAGTACTTC
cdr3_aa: CASSFPVAGEQETQYF

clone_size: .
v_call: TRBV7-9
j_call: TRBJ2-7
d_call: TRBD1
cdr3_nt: TGTGCCAGCAGCTTTGGGACAGAGACCTACGAGCAGTACTTC
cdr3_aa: CASSFGTETYEQYF

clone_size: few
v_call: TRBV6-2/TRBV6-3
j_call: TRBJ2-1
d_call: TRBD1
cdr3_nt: TGTGCCCACCGCGGGGACAGGGACAACAATGAGCAGTTCTTC
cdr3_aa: CAHRGDRDNNEQFF

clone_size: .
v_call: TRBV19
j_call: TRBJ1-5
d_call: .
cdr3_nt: TGTGCCAGTACCGATCACCGGGGGCGGAGGCAGCCCCAGCATTTT
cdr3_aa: CASTDHRGRRQPQHF

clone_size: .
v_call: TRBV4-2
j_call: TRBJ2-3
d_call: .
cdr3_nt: TGTGCCAGCACCCTAGAGGCACACGGCACAGATACGCAGTATTTT
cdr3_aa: CASTLEAHGTDTQYF

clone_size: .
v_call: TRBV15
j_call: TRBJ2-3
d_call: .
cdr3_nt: TGTGCCACCAGCCCTCGTTCTCCTACGCAGTATTTT
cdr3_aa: CATSPRSPTQYF

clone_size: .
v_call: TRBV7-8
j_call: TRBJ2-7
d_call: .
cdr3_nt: TGTGCCAGCAGCCCGAGGGACGGGGAGCAGTACTTC
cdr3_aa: CASSPRDGEQYF

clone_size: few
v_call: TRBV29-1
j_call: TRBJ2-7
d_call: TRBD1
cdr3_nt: TGCAGCGCGACAGGGGGCACGGGGTACGAGCAGTACTTC
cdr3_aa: CSATGGTGYEQYF

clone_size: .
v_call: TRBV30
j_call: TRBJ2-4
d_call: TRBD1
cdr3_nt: TGTGCCTGGAGGACAGGGCGTCATGCCAAAAACATTCAGTACTTC
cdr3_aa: CAWRTGRHAKNIQYF

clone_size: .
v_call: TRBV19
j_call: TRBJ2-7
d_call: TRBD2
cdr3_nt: TGTGCCAGCTCGGGGCGGGGGGCATACGAGCAGTACTTC
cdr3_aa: CASSGRGAYEQYF

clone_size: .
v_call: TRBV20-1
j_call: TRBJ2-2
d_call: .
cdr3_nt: TGCAGTGCTAGAATTGGAGGGGACCACACCGGGGAGCTGTTTTTT
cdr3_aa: CSARIGGDHTGELFF

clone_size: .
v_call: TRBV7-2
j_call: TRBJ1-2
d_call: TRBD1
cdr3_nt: TGTGCCAGCAGCTACCGGGACAGACATAACTATGGCTACACCTTC
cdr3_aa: CASSYRDRHNYGYTF

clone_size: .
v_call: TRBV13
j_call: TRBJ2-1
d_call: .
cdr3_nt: TGTGCCAGCAGTGTCTGGGGGGCGACCGCCCCCGATTACAATGAGCAGTTCTTC
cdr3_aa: CASSVWGATAPDYNEQFF

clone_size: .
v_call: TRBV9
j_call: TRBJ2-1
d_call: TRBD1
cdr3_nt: TGTGCCAGCAACGAAAATGGACAGGGTAGCAGTGAGCAGTTCTTC
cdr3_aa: CASNENGQGSSEQFF

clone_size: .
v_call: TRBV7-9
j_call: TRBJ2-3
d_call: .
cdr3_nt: TGTGCCAGCAGCTTCCTCCCAGATACGCAGTATTTT
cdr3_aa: CASSFLPDTQYF

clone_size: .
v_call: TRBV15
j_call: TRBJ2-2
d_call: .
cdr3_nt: TGTGCCACCAGCAGAGATAACGAAAACAGGGCGGGCGCCGGGGAGCTGTTTTTT
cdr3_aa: CATSRDNENRAGAGELFF

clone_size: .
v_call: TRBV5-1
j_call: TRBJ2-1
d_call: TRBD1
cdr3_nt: TGCGCCAGCAGCTCACACAGGGGGCCCCCAAACAATGAGCAGTTCTTC
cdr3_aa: CASSSHRGPPNNEQFF

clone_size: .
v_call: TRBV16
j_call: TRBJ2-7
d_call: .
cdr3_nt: TGTGCCAGCAGCCACCCGGGCATGGCCTCCTACGAGCAGTACTTC
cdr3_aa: CASSHPGMASYEQYF

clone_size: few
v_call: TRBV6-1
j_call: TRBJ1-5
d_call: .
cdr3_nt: TGTGCCAGCAGTACCTCCGAAGCTCAGCCCCAGCATTTT
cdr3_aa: CASSTSEAQPQHF